This T cell receptor beta chain was observed in a study of shared clonotypes between healthy human individuals. The repertoire was sequenced with immunoSEQ multiplex PCR; TCRdb's copy has only in-frame clones and lacks some. This table holds around 2,000,000 clones, about 95% found once. As defined, naive CD8 cells were CD45RO-negative and positively selected for CCR7, with terminally differentiated effector memory CD45RA+ cells excluded. The TCR sequence derives from a man younger than 35 in good health. Sequencing was performed on naive CD8+ T cells sorted from blood.

In nucleotides, the CDR3 is TGTGCCAGTAGTATTGACAGGGAGGGGGGTAATGAAGCTTTCTTT. It translates to CASSIDREGGNEAFF. The chain recombines TRBV19 with TRBJ1-1; 7 bases map to TRBD1. Germline CDR1 reads LNHDA; CDR2 reads SQIVND (reference sequence). This CDR3 comprises 15 residues. Unmatched junction bases numbered 11, after V lost 3 bases and J lost 7 bases.